The sequence of this T cell receptor (beta chain) was determined in a study of Ad26.COV2.S vaccination and SARS-CoV-2 variants. Background on the study: Donor was one of the participants in the Ad26.COV2.S arm of the COV1001 trial.

As regards this clone: Its antigen is undetermined.

Treatment meaning: about 20 received Ad26.COV2.S at low or high dose, single or two shots; about five received placebo; per-sample allocation not given. Sampling took place 63 days after the first vaccine or placebo injection. The administered vaccine (an Ad26 vector) expressed Wuhan-strain SARS-CoV-2 spike. From germline, CDR1 is ENHRY and CDR2 SYGVKD. The CDR3 runs to 15 residues. The trim removed 4 bases at V and 10 bases at J, leaving 9 bases unmatched. The table came from immunoSEQ multiplex PCR; TCRdb's copy has only in-frame clones and leaves some out. Among fewer than 900,000 clones listed, roughly 90% were seen once. Whole-study findings and limits: Placebo recipients showed lower spike-specific TCR breadth than vaccinees. After vaccination, substantial breadth of spike-specific CD8+ and CD4+ responses was reported.

The chain is built from TRBV10-3 and TRBJ2-1; 11 bases match TRBD2. The source was peripheral blood, collected in a trial of Ad26.COV2.S vaccine versus placebo. This TCR came from a person between 18 and 60 years old who received the Ad26.COV2.S COVID-19 vaccine or a placebo. The CDR3 loop is CAISAAGTSGSEQFF. CDR3 nucleotides: TGTGCCATCAGTGCCGCCGGGACTAGCGGAAGCGAGCAGTTCTTC.